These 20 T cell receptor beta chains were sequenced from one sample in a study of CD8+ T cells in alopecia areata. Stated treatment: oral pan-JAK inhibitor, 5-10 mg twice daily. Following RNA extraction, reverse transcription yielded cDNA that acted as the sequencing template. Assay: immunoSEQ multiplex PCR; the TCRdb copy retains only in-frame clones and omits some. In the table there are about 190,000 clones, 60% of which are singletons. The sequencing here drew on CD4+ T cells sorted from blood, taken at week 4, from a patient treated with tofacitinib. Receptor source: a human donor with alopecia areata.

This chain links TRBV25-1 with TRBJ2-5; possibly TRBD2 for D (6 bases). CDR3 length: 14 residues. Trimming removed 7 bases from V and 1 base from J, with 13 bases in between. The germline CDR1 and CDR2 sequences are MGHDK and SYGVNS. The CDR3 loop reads CASTHHGGQETQYF. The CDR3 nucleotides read TGTGCCAGCACCCACCACGGGGGCCAAGAGACCCAGTACTTC.

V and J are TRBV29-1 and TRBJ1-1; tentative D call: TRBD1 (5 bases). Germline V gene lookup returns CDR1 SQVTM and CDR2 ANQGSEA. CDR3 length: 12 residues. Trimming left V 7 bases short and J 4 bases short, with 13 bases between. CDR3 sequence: CSARQSPTEAFF. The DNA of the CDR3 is TGCAGCGCCCGACAGAGTCCCACTGAAGCTTTCTTT.

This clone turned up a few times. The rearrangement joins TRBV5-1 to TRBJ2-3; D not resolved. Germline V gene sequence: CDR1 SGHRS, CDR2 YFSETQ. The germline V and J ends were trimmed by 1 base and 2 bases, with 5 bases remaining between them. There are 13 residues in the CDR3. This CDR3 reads CASSLYTTDTQYF. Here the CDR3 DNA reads TGCGCCAGCAGCTTGTACACCACAGATACGCAGTATTTT.

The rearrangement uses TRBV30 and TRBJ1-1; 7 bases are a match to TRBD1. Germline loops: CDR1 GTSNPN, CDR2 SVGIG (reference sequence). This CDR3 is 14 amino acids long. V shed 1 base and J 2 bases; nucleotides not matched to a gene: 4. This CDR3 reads CAWSADRSNTEAFF. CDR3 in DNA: TGTGCCTGGAGTGCGGACAGGTCAAACACTGAAGCTTTCTTT.

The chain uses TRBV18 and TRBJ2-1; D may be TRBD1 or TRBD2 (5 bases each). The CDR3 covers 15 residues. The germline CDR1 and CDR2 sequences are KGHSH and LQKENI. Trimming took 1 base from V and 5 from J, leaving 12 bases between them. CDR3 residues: CASSPQVGPNNEQFF. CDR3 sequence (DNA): TGTGCCAGCTCACCACAGGTGGGACCGAACAATGAGCAGTTCTTC. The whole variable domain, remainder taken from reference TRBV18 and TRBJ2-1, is NAGVMQNPRHLVRRRGQEARLRCSPMKGHSHVYWYRQLPEEGLKFMVYLQKENIIDESGMPKERFSAEFPKEGPSILRIQQVVRGDSAAYFCASSPQVGPNNEQFFGPGTRLTVL.

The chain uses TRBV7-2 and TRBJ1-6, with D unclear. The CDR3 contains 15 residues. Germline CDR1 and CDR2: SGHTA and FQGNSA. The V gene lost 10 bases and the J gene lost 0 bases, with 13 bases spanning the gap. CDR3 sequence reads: CATRDPSSYNSPLHF. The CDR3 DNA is TGTGCCACTCGGGATCCGAGCTCCTATAATTCACCCCTCCACTTT.

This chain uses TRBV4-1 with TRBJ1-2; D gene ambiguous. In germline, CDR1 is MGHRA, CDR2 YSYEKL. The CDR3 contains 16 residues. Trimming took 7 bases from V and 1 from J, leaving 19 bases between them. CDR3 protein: CASNEQVLLINYGYTF. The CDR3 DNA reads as TGCGCCAGCAATGAACAAGTCCTCCTGATTAACTATGGCTACACCTTC.

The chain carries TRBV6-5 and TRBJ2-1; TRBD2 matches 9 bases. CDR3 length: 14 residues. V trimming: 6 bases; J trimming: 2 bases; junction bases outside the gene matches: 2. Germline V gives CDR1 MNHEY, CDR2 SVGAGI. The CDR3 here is CASRRGRAYNEQFF. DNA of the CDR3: TGTGCCAGCAGACGCGGGAGGGCCTACAATGAGCAGTTCTTC.

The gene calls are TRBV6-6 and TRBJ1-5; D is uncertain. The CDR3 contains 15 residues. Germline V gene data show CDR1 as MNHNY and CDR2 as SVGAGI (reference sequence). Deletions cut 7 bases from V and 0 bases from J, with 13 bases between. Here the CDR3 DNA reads TGTGCCAGCACCCTGGGTGGGCATAGCAATCAGCCCCAGCATTTT. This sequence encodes CASTLGGHSNQPQHF.

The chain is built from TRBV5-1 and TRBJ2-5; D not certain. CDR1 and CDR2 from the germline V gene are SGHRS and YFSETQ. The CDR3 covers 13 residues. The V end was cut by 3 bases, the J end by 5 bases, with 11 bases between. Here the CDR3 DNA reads TGCGCCAGCAGCTCCTCAGGAGAGGAGACCCAGTACTTC. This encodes CASSSSGEETQYF.

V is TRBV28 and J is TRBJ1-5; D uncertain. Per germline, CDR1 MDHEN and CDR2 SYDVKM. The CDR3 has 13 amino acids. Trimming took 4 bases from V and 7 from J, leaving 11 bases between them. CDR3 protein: CASSSPPGQPQHF. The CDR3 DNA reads TGTGCCAGCAGTTCACCACCGGGCCAGCCCCAGCATTTT.

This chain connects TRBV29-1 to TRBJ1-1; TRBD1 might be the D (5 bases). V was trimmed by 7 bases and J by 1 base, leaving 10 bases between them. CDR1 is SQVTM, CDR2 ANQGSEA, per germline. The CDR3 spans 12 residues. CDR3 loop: CSGGGANTEAFF. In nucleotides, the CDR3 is TGCAGCGGGGGAGGGGCGAACACTGAAGCTTTCTTT.

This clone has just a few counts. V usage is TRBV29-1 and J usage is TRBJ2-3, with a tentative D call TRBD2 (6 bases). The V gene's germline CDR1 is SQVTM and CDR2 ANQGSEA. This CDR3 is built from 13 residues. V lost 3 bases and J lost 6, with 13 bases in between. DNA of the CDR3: TGCAGCGTTGACGGGCAAGGAGGGGATACGCAGTATTTT. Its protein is CSVDGQGGDTQYF.

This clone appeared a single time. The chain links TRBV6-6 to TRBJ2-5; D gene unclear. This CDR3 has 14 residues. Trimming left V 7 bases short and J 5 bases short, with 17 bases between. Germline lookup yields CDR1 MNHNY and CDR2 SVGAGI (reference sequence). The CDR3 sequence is CASIDAPGWETQYF. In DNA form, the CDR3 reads TGTGCCAGCATCGACGCTCCGGGTTGGGAGACCCAGTACTTC.

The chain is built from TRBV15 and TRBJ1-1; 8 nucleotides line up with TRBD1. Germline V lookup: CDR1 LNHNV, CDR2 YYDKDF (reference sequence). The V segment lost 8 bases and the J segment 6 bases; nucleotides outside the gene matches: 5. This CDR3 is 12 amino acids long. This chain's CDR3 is CATADRVAEAFF. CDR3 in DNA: TGTGCCACCGCGGACAGGGTCGCTGAAGCTTTCTTT.

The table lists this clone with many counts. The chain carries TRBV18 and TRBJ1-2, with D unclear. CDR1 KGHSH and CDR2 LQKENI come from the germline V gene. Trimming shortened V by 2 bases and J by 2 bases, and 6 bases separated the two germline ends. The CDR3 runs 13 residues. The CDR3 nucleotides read TGTGCCAGCTCACCAGGGGTCAACTATGGCTACACCTTC. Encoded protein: CASSPGVNYGYTF. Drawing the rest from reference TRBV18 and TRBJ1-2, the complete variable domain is NAGVMQNPRHLVRRRGQEARLRCSPMKGHSHVYWYRQLPEEGLKFMVYLQKENIIDESGMPKERFSAEFPKEGPSILRIQQVVRGDSAAYFCASSPGVNYGYTFGSGTRLTVV.

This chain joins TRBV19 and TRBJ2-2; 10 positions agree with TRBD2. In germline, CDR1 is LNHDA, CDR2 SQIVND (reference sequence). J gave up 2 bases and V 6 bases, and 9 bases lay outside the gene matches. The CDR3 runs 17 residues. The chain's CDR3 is CASRRGTSGTNTGELFF. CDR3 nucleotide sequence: TGTGCCAGTAGACGAGGAACTAGCGGGACCAACACCGGGGAGCTGTTTTTT.

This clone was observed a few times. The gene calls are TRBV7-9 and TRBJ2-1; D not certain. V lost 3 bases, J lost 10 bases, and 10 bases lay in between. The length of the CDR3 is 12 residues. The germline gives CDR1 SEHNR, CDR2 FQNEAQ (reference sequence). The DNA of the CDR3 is TGTGCCAGCAGCTTCGACGGCTCCGAGCAGTTCTTC. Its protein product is CASSFDGSEQFF.

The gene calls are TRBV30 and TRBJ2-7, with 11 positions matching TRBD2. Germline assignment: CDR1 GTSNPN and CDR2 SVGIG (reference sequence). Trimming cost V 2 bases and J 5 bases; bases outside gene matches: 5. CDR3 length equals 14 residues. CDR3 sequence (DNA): TGTGCCTGGAGTTGGGCTAGCGGGAGGAACGAGCAGTACTTC. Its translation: CAWSWASGRNEQYF.

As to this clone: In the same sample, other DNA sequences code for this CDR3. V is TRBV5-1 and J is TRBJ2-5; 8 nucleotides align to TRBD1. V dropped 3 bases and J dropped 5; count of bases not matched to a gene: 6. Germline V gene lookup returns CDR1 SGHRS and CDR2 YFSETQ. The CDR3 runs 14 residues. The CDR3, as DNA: TGCGCCAGCAGCTCTGGACAGGGAAGGGAGACCCAGTACTTC. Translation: CASSSGQGRETQYF.